The sample holds many counts of the clone carrying this T cell receptor (beta chain). Antigen unknown. From the RT-PCR reads, TCRdb called clonotypes with MiXCR, one entry per CDR3 protein. The data show roughly 190,000 distinct CDR3 sequences, over 13% seen once. This sample is drawn from a study of response to subunit inactivated influenza vaccine. Broader study findings: The authors suggested that few new T cells are recruited per seasonal influenza vaccination.

The CDR3 runs 17 residues. Trimming at V came to 0 bases and at J to 2 bases, leaving 9 bases not matched to a gene. Germline CDR1 is LNHNV and CDR2 is YYDKDF (reference sequence). The sequencing here drew on CD8+ T cells sorted from PBMCs, taken around 5 days after vaccination. This receptor was identified in a man between 45 and 60 years old who received an inactivated influenza vaccine. The chain recombines TRBV15 with TRBJ1-2; 7 bases line up with TRBD1. The CDR3 spells CATSRDRGTARNYGYTF. The CDR3 DNA is TGTGCCACCAGCAGAGATAGGGGGACAGCCAGAAACTATGGCTACACCTTC.